This entry lists 11 T cell receptor beta chains sequenced from one sample in a study of shared clonotypes between healthy human individuals. The assay was immunoSEQ multiplex PCR, and TCRdb's table has in-frame clones only and misses some. Here the sample spans approximately 1,000,000 clones, approximately 78% being singletons. Input material: memory CD4+ T cells from PBMCs. Indicated subset: CD45RA-negative fraction. The receptor source for this set is a young man in good health. Some clones in this sample may be carry-over from other donors' samples.

This clone appeared a few times. V usage is TRBV27 and J usage is TRBJ1-2; possible D gene TRBD1, 6 bases. The CDR3 extends over 14 amino acids. CDR1 and CDR2 from the germline V gene are MNHEY and SMNVEV (reference sequence). V gave up 4 bases and J gave up 4 bases, with 13 bases separating them. CDR3 nucleotide sequence: TGTGCCAGCAGTTCCACAGGGTTCGGCTATGGCTACACCTTC. Its translation: CASSSTGFGYGYTF.

The V and J genes are TRBV9 and TRBJ2-3, with TRBD1 as a possible D gene (6 bases). Trimming cost V 2 bases and J 0 bases, with 16 bases left between them. The V gene's germline CDR1 is SGDLS and CDR2 YYNGEE. This CDR3 comprises 17 residues. CDR3 amino acids: CASSVTGHATSTDTQYF. The CDR3 nucleotides are TGTGCCAGCAGCGTGACGGGACATGCGACTAGCACAGATACGCAGTATTTT.

Details on this clone: Other DNA sequences in the same sample also yield this CDR3. This chain links TRBV18 with TRBJ2-3, with TRBD2 identical over 9 bases. Germline V lookup: CDR1 KGHSH, CDR2 LQKENI. V shed 3 bases and J 6 bases; nucleotides not matched to a gene: 4. This CDR3 comprises 14 residues. The CDR3 loop reads CASSPGLAADTQYF. The CDR3 DNA reads TGTGCCAGCTCACCGGGACTAGCAGCCGATACGCAGTATTTT.

Turning to this clone: In the same sample, other DNA sequences code for this CDR3. The J gene is TRBJ1-1, the V gene TRBV9; D gene unclear. Germline CDR1 SGDLS, CDR2 YYNGEE. Trimming removed 1 base at V and 0 bases at J, with 7 bases between. The CDR3 contains 14 residues. This CDR3 reads CASSVSSMNTEAFF. Written as DNA, the CDR3 is TGTGCCAGCAGCGTATCAAGCATGAACACTGAAGCTTTCTTT.

The J gene is TRBJ2-5, the V gene TRBV10-2; 12 bases map to TRBD1. The CDR3 extends over 16 amino acids. The V gene end was trimmed by 3 bases and the J gene end by 5 bases; junction bases not matched to a gene: 7. Germline V gene data show CDR1 as WSHSY and CDR2 as SAAADI. DNA for the CDR3: TGCGCCAGCAGTGACCCGGGACAGGGGGCCCGGGAGACCCAGTACTTC. Translated, it gives CASSDPGQGARETQYF.

This clone has more than one count but fewer than ten. The gene calls are TRBV4-2 and TRBJ2-3; TRBD2 matches at 11 bases. With 0 bases clipped from V and 7 bases from J, the junction kept 3 bases outside the gene matches. Germline assignment: CDR1 LGHNA and CDR2 YNFKEQ. The CDR3 covers 15 residues. CDR3 in amino acids: CASSQDSGRANTQYF. The CDR3 coding sequence is TGTGCCAGCAGCCAAGATAGCGGGAGGGCAAATACGCAGTATTTT.

This chain links TRBV4-1 with TRBJ1-4; TRBD1 matches at 7 bases. The CDR3 consists of 16 residues. CDR1 and CDR2 (germline): MGHRA, YSYEKL. With 4 bases clipped from V and 4 bases from J, the junction kept 9 bases outside the gene matches. CDR3 DNA sequence: TGCGCCAGCAGCCGTGGACAGGCTAACCTTAATGAAAAACTGTTTTTT. Translation: CASSRGQANLNEKLFF.

The chain has TRBV5-5 and TRBJ1-5, with 11 positions matching TRBD1. Losses at the gene ends were 1 base for V and 6 bases for J; bases not matched to a gene: 6. The germline CDR1 and CDR2 sequences are SGHKS and YYEKEE (reference sequence). The CDR3 loop spans 16 amino acids. In nucleotides, the CDR3 is TGTGCCAGCAGCTTGTCAGGACAGGGGGCTGGTCAGCCCCAGCATTTT. Amino acids: CASSLSGQGAGQPQHF.

The chain uses TRBV7-2 and TRBJ2-7, with 9 bases identical to TRBD2. The germline V gene encodes CDR1 SGHTA and CDR2 FQGNSA. This CDR3 contains 15 residues. V trimming: 5 bases; J trimming: 3 bases; junction bases outside the gene matches: 8. CDR3 bases: TGTGCCAGCAGCCACGCTAGCGGGGAAAACTACGAGCAGTACTTC. It is translated as CASSHASGENYEQYF.

The chain has TRBV19 and TRBJ1-2; no firm D call. Trimming took 7 bases from V and 14 from J, leaving 23 bases between them. This CDR3 spans 13 amino acids. Germline CDR1 is LNHDA and CDR2 is SQIVND (reference sequence). This CDR3 reads CASIQPGRVKYTF. The CDR3 region has the DNA TGTGCCAGTATTCAGCCGGGGAGGGTGAAATATACCTTC.

V and J are TRBV6-5 and TRBJ2-7, with 7 bases identical to TRBD2. The length of the CDR3 is 14 residues. V dropped 6 bases and J dropped 6; count of bases not matched to a gene: 11. Germline assignment: CDR1 MNHEY and CDR2 SVGAGI. The chain's CDR3 is CASRGLRLAPEQYF. CDR3 nucleotides: TGTGCCAGCAGGGGGTTGAGACTAGCTCCCGAGCAGTACTTC.